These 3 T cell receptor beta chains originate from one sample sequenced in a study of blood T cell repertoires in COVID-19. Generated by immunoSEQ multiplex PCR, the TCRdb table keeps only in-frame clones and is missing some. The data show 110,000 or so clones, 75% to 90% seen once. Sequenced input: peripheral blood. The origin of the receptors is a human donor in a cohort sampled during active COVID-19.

The CDR3 bases are TGTGCCAGCAGTAGACCGGGTACTAACTCCTACGAGCAGTACTTC. It encodes CASSRPGTNSYEQYF. This chain connects TRBV27 to TRBJ2-7; D is undetermined. The CDR3 runs 15 residues. Trimming left V 5 bases short and J 0 bases short, with 14 bases between. The V gene's germline CDR1 is MNHEY and CDR2 SMNVEV (reference sequence).

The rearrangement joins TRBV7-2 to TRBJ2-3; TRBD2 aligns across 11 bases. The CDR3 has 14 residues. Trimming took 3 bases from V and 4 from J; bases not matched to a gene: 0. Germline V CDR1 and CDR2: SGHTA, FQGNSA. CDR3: CASSFSGGADTQYF. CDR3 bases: TGTGCCAGCAGCTTTAGCGGGGGGGCAGATACGCAGTATTTT.

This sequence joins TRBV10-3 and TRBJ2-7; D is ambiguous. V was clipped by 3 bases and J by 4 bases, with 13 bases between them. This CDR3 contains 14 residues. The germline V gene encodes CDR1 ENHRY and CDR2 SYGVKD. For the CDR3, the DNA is TGTGCCATCAGTGACCCATATTCGGGTTACGAGCAGTACTTC. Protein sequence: CAISDPYSGYEQYF.